This TCR beta chain was sequenced during a study of blood T cell repertoires in COVID-19. Study-level information: The United States, Italy and Spain were the sources of the acute and convalescent COVID-19 samples.

Seattle-derived patients entered the study during active infection and were followed longitudinally. Only in-frame clones appear in the TCRdb table, and some are missing; sequencing was by immunoSEQ multiplex PCR. The repertoire holds around 480,000 clones, with approximately 89% as singletons. V gave up 5 bases and J gave up 1 base, with 14 bases separating them. Germline-derived CDR1 and CDR2 are SGHVS and FQNEAQ. The CDR3 is 15 residues long. V usage is TRBV7-8 and J usage is TRBJ1-1; no clear D. The specimen was peripheral blood. This clonotype was sampled from a woman in her fifties or sixties with COVID-19, enrolled during active disease. As DNA, the CDR3 is TGTGCCAGCAGCGAAATCCCGAGTCCGAACACTGAAGCTTTCTTT. Protein product: CASSEIPSPNTEAFF.